This T cell receptor beta chain was sequenced in a study of pediatric ulcerative colitis. The repertoire was sequenced with immunoSEQ multiplex PCR; TCRdb's copy has only in-frame clones and lacks some. The table has 20,000 to 30,000 clones, over 55% seen once. During colonoscopy, one to two rectal pinch biopsies were collected. V was shortened by 3 bases and J by 7 bases, with 18 bases between the two germline ends. Germline-derived CDR1 and CDR2 are KGHSH and LQKENI. This CDR3 has 16 residues. The chain employs TRBV18 and TRBJ1-4, with TRBD1 as a possible D gene (6 bases). This receptor was obtained from a boy aged 5-17 years with severe ulcerative colitis. Material for sequencing was gut tissue. The CDR3, as DNA: TGTGCCAGCTCACCTTACTCCGCGGGGGGCAGTGAAAAACTGTTTTTT. It yields the protein CASSPYSAGGSEKLFF.